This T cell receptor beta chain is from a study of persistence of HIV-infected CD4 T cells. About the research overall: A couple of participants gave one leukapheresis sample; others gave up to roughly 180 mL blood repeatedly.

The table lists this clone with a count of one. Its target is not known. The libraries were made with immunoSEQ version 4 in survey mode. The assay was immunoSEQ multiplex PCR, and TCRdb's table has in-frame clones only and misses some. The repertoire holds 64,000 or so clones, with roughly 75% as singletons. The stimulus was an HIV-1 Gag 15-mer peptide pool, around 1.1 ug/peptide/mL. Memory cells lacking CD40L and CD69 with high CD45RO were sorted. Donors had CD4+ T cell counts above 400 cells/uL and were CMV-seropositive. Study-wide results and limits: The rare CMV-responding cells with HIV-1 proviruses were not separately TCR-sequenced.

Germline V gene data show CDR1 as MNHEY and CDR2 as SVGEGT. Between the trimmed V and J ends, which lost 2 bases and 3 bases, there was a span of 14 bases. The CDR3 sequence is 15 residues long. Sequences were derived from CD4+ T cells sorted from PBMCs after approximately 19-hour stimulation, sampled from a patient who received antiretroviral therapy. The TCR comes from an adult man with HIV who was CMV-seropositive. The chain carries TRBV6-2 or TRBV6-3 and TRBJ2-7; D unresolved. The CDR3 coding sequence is TGTGCCAGCAGTTACGGAAGGACGGAATACTACGAGCAGTACTTC. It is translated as CASSYGRTEYYEQYF.